The T cell receptor beta chain under discussion was sequenced for a study of blood T cells in healthy people across ages. For the second PCR, which ran for about 6 to 11 cycles, a sample-barcoded 5' primer and a J-beta primer mix were used. TCRdb re-called the 5' RACE reads through MiXCR, storing one row per CDR3 protein. The table has more than 650,000 distinct CDR3 sequences, 20% to 25% seen once. CDR3 length: 15 amino acids. CDR1 and CDR2 from the germline V gene are SGHVS and FQNEAQ. V was cut by 5 bases and J by 4 bases, with 15 bases left in between. The TCR was taken from a man in his sixties or seventies in good health. The chain is built from TRBV7-8 and TRBJ2-1; D gene uncertain. Sequencing was done on a sample of blood. This CDR3 reads CASSDDGAIYNEQFF. CDR3 DNA: TGTGCCAGCAGCGATGACGGCGCGATTTACAATGAGCAGTTCTTC.